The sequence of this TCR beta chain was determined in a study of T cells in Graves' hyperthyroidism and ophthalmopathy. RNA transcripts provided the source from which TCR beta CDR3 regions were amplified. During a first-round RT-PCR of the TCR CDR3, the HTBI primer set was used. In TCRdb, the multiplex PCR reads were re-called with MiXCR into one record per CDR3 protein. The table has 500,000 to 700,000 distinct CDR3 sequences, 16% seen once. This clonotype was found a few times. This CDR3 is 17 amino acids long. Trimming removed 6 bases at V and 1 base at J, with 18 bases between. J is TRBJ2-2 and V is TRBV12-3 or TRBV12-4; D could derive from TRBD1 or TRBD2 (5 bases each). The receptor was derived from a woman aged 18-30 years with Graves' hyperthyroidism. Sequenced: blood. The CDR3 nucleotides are TGTGCCAGCAGCAGCCGGGACCGTTCAAAGAACACCGGGGAGCTGTTTTTT. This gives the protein CASSSRDRSKNTGELFF.